The 24 T cell receptor beta chains given below trace back to one sample, sequenced in a study of shared clonotypes between healthy human individuals. Some clones are missing from TCRdb's copy, which holds only in-frame ones; the method was immunoSEQ multiplex PCR. Counted here are about 2 million clones, approximately 94% occurring once; the ten biggest clones make up 0.9% to 1.4%. The naive CD8 subset, CD45RO-negative cells positively selected for CCR7, excluded terminally differentiated effector memory CD45RA+ cells. Sequences were obtained from naive CD8+ T cells sorted from blood. The receptors here all came from a young man in good health.

The chain has TRBV5-1 and TRBJ1-1; D not certain. Looked up from germline, CDR1 is SGHRS and CDR2 is YFSETQ. Trimming pared 3 bases from V and 1 base from J, leaving 16 bases between. The CDR3 is 16 residues long. Here the CDR3 DNA reads TGCGCCAGCAGCTCACCCGGTTTTCCGACGAACACTGAAGCTTTCTTT. This codes for CASSSPGFPTNTEAFF. The full variable domain, rest sourced from reference TRBV5-1 and TRBJ1-1, is KAGVTQTPRYLIKTRGQQVTLSCSPISGHRSVSWYQQTPGQGLQFLFEYFSETQRNKGNFPGRFSGRQFSNSRSEMNVSTLELGDSALYLCASSSPGFPTNTEAFFGQGTRLTVV.

This chain joins TRBV18 and TRBJ2-4; D remains ambiguous. Germline V CDR1 and CDR2: KGHSH, LQKENI. The V gene lost 2 bases and the J gene lost 5 bases, with 10 bases spanning the gap. The CDR3 consists of 14 residues. CDR3 coding DNA: TGTGCCAGCTCACCATTGGACCGAGAAAACATTCAGTACTTC. Translating it yields CASSPLDRENIQYF.

The rearrangement uses TRBV9 and TRBJ2-7, with D possibly being TRBD1 (6 bases). The CDR3 sequence is 14 residues long. V was clipped by 4 bases and J by 5 bases, with 16 bases between them. The germline V gene has CDR1 SGDLS and CDR2 YYNGEE. CDR3 loop: CASSTGQSPHEQYF. The CDR3 region has the DNA TGTGCCAGCAGCACCGGACAGAGTCCGCACGAGCAGTACTTC.

This clone came up once. The rearrangement links TRBV2 to TRBJ1-2; no firm D call. In germline, CDR1 is SNHLY, CDR2 FYNNEI. Trimming pared 5 bases from V and 3 bases from J, leaving 16 bases between. The CDR3 extends over 15 amino acids. CDR3 protein: CASSSTDREDYGYTF. The CDR3 bases are TGTGCCAGCAGTAGTACGGACCGAGAGGACTATGGCTACACCTTC. Looking up the rest from reference TRBV2 and TRBJ1-2 gives the full variable domain: EPEVTQTPSHQVTQMGQEVILRCVPISNHLYFYWYRQILGQKVEFLVSFYNNEISEKSEIFDDQFSVERPDGSNFTLKIRSTKLEDSAMYFCASSSTDREDYGYTFGSGTRLTVV.

This clone was seen just once. The DNA of the CDR3 is TGTGCCAGCAGCTTGGCGTACGGCCACTACAATGAGCAGTTCTTC. Translation gives CASSLAYGHYNEQFF. The chain combines TRBV5-6 with TRBJ2-1; D uncertain. The ends were cut back, 0 bases at V and 3 bases at J, with 10 bases in the middle. Germline CDR1 SGHDT, CDR2 YYEEEE. The CDR3 is 15 residues long. Combining the CDR3 with reference TRBV5-6 and TRBJ2-1 gives the whole variable domain DAGVTQSPTHLIKTRGQQVTLRCSPKSGHDTVSWYQQALGQGPQFIFQYYEEEERQRGNFPDRFSGHQFPNYSSELNVNALLLGDSALYLCASSLAYGHYNEQFFGPGTRLTVL.

The chain joins TRBV13 to TRBJ1-1, with D unresolved. This CDR3 contains 15 residues. Germline loops: CDR1 PRHDT, CDR2 FYEKMQ (reference sequence). The ends were cut back, 0 bases at V and 1 base at J, with 9 bases in the middle. Here the CDR3 reads CASSLGLIGNTEAFF. The CDR3 DNA follows: TGTGCCAGCAGCTTAGGCTTGATCGGGAACACTGAAGCTTTCTTT.

The V and J genes are TRBV30 and TRBJ2-5; 8 bases agree with TRBD2. The CDR3 is 13 amino acids. Trimming at V came to 7 bases and at J to 2 bases, leaving 6 bases not matched to a gene. CDR1 is GTSNPN, CDR2 SVGIG, per germline (reference sequence). The CDR3 DNA is TGTGCCTTAGAGCGGGAGCCACAAGAGACCCAGTACTTC. Translated: CALEREPQETQYF.

V usage is TRBV5-5 and J usage is TRBJ2-3; 7 bases are a match to TRBD2. This CDR3 contains 18 residues. Trimming cost V 1 base and J 2 bases; bases outside gene matches: 13. CDR1 is SGHKS and CDR2 is YYEKEE in the germline V gene (reference sequence). The CDR3, as DNA: TGTGCCAGCAGCTTGTGGGGCAACATTGCGGGAGTCACAGATACGCAGTATTTT. It specifies CASSLWGNIAGVTDTQYF.

This clone was recorded once. The identical CDR3 is also encoded by other nucleotide sequences in the sample. The chain couples TRBV28 to TRBJ2-7, with a weak D call TRBD1 (6 bases). V lost 6 bases and J 0 bases, leaving 9 bases between the germline ends. Germline V gene sequence: CDR1 MDHEN, CDR2 SYDVKM. The CDR3 runs 13 residues. CDR3 sequence reads: CASSRDISYEQYF. CDR3 in DNA: TGTGCCAGCAGCAGGGACATCTCCTACGAGCAGTACTTC.

The chain links TRBV10-3 to TRBJ2-1; 11 bases are a match to TRBD2. Germline V gene data show CDR1 as ENHRY and CDR2 as SYGVKD. The length of the CDR3 is 15 residues. Trimming removed 6 bases from V and 7 bases from J; junction bases left unmatched: 8. The chain's CDR3 is CAISEIGTSGNEQFF. The CDR3 DNA reads TGTGCCATCAGCGAGATCGGGACTAGCGGTAATGAGCAGTTCTTC.

The rearrangement links TRBV11-2 to TRBJ2-7; the D gene could be TRBD1 or TRBD2 (5 bases each). Trimming removed 5 bases at V and 2 bases at J, with 13 bases between. Looked up from germline, CDR1 is SGHAT and CDR2 is FQNNGV. This CDR3 is built from 14 residues. The CDR3: CASSMGVGTYEQYF. The DNA of the CDR3 is TGTGCCAGCAGCATGGGGGTCGGGACCTACGAGCAGTACTTC.

V usage is TRBV7-9 and J usage is TRBJ2-7; 8 bases fit TRBD2. This CDR3 contains 16 residues. The V gene's germline CDR1 is SEHNR and CDR2 FQNEAQ (reference sequence). Trimming at V came to 8 bases and at J to 0 bases, leaving 12 bases not matched to a gene. The CDR3 region is CASSGEKRGSSYEQYF. The CDR3 region has the DNA TGTGCCAGCTCGGGGGAAAAGCGGGGGAGCTCCTACGAGCAGTACTTC.

The chain has TRBV27 and TRBJ1-5, with 7 bases matching TRBD1. V lost 5 bases to trimming and J lost 3 bases; unmatched junction nucleotides: 13. CDR1 MNHEY and CDR2 SMNVEV come from the germline V gene (reference sequence). The CDR3 totals 17 residues. The CDR3 DNA reads as TGTGCCAGCAGTCAGACGGTCCCAGGGGGGGTCAATCAGCCCCAGCATTTT. This encodes CASSQTVPGGVNQPQHF.

V gene TRBV14 combines with J gene TRBJ1-1; D is undetermined. The CDR3 has 15 amino acids. V was clipped by 1 base and J by 4 bases, with 13 bases between them. Germline assignment: CDR1 SGHDN and CDR2 FVKESK. CDR3 protein: CASSQVRMAGTEAFF. CDR3 coding DNA: TGTGCCAGCAGCCAAGTGCGTATGGCCGGCACTGAAGCTTTCTTT.

The J gene is TRBJ2-7, the V gene TRBV27; D gene unclear. The CDR3 is 15 amino acids. Germline V gene sequence: CDR1 MNHEY, CDR2 SMNVEV (reference sequence). The V end was cut by 2 bases, the J end by 3 bases, with 14 bases between. The CDR3 DNA sequence: TGTGCCAGCAGTTTACGTGGATCGGCCGTCTACGAGCAGTACTTC. It encodes CASSLRGSAVYEQYF.

The sample holds one count of this clone. This sequence joins TRBV5-6 and TRBJ1-6, with 8 bases lining up with TRBD1. Germline CDR1 is SGHDT and CDR2 is YYEEEE. Trimming removed 2 bases from V and 8 bases from J; junction bases left unmatched: 3. This CDR3 contains 14 residues. Written as DNA, the CDR3 is TGTGCCAGCAGCTTAACAGGGGGGGATTCACCCCTCCACTTT. This sequence encodes CASSLTGGDSPLHF.

This clone was seen just once. V usage is TRBV7-9 and J usage is TRBJ2-1; D is unclear. The length of the CDR3 is 13 residues. Trimming shortened V by 5 bases and J by 5 bases, and 10 bases separated the two germline ends. CDR1 is SEHNR and CDR2 is FQNEAQ in the germline V gene (reference sequence). This CDR3 is CASSPNADNEQFF. CDR3 in DNA: TGTGCCAGCAGCCCCAACGCGGACAATGAGCAGTTCTTC.

The chain is built from TRBV11-2 and TRBJ1-3; tentative D call: TRBD1 (6 bases). This CDR3 spans 16 amino acids. Per germline, CDR1 SGHAT and CDR2 FQNNGV. Trimming shortened V by 0 bases and J by 4 bases, and 13 bases separated the two germline ends. CDR3 protein: CASSLDLEGTGNTIYF. The CDR3 nucleotides read TGTGCCAGCAGCTTAGATCTGGAGGGGACAGGAAACACCATATATTTT.

The CDR3 here is CAAEGSSSYEQYF. For the CDR3, the DNA is TGTGCCGCGGAGGGGTCTAGCTCCTACGAGCAGTACTTC. The chain combines TRBV2 with TRBJ2-7, with D possibly being TRBD2 (6 bases). The CDR3 runs to 13 residues. The V end lost 11 bases, the J end lost 0 bases, and 14 bases lay between the germline ends. Germline values: CDR1 SNHLY, CDR2 FYNNEI.

The chain joins TRBV4-3 to TRBJ1-2, with a weak D call TRBD1 (6 bases). Trimming shortened V by 1 base and J by 4 bases, and 10 bases separated the two germline ends. This CDR3 has 14 amino acids. Looked up from germline, CDR1 is LGHNA and CDR2 is YSLEER. The CDR3 sequence is CASSQGQASYGYTF. The CDR3 DNA sequence: TGCGCCAGCAGCCAAGGACAGGCGAGCTATGGCTACACCTTC.

This chain links TRBV28 with TRBJ2-7; TRBD2 is a possible D gene (5 bases). Trimming removed 10 bases from V and 6 bases from J, with 10 bases in between. CDR1 and CDR2 from the germline V gene are MDHEN and SYDVKM. The CDR3 is made up of 10 amino acids. The CDR3 sequence: CATGLGEQYF. The CDR3 nucleotides read TGTGCCACCGGACTCGGCGAGCAGTACTTC.

In this sample, this clone turned up once. V usage is TRBV28 and J usage is TRBJ2-1; 7 bases match TRBD1. The CDR3 spans 13 residues. V dropped 7 bases and J dropped 3; count of bases not matched to a gene: 3. Germline CDR1 MDHEN, CDR2 SYDVKM. The CDR3 DNA sequence: TGTGCCAGCAAAGGACAGGTCTACAATGAGCAGTTCTTC. Residues: CASKGQVYNEQFF.

This chain joins TRBV2 and TRBJ2-2; 10 bases agree with TRBD2. Germline CDR1 reads SNHLY; CDR2 reads FYNNEI. The CDR3 totals 19 residues. V was pared by 6 bases and J by 7 bases, with 20 bases of the junction left unmatched. CDR3 in amino acids: CASSEWASGSRSGGGELFF. The CDR3 DNA is TGTGCCAGCAGCGAATGGGCTAGCGGGAGTCGGAGTGGCGGCGGGGAGCTGTTTTTT.

This rearrangement joins TRBV9 to TRBJ2-7; 7 bases agree with TRBD1. Germline CDR1 and CDR2: SGDLS and YYNGEE. The CDR3 runs 15 residues. V was pared by 4 bases and J by 0 bases, with 7 bases of the junction left unmatched. The CDR3 region has the DNA TGTGCCAGCAGCCCGGGACAGTCAAGCTCCTACGAGCAGTACTTC. This encodes CASSPGQSSSYEQYF.